The 19 T cell receptor beta chains below were found in one sample sequenced in a study of technical replicates of blood from a handful of donors (TCRdb year 2017). The protocol used for the library was the immunoSEQ multiplex PCR assay. Here the immuneACCESS table is served through TCRdb, limited to in-frame sequences with V and J called. Missing clones are a known gap in these copies; in checked studies unresolved V genes cover under half, and the rest lacks a known reason. For this sample there are fewer than 75,000 clones; around 87% appear just once. Under 6% of the sample is taken by the ten largest. The source material was PBMCs. The receptor set was obtained from a human donor in good health. Some clones in this sample may be carry-over from other donors' samples.

The chain couples TRBV15 to TRBJ1-4; 9 nucleotides agree with TRBD1. CDR1 is LNHNV, CDR2 YYDKDF, per germline (reference sequence). The CDR3 loop spans 15 amino acids. The J segment lost 7 bases and the V segment lost 1 base, leaving 4 bases of the junction unmatched. The CDR3 loop is CATSRGDREAEKLFF. CDR3 nucleotides: TGTGCCACCAGCAGAGGGGACAGGGAGGCTGAAAAACTGTTTTTT.

The chain employs TRBV20-1 and TRBJ2-1, with D possibly matching TRBD2 (7 bases). The CDR3 is made up of 11 amino acids. Trimming took 5 bases from V and 11 from J, leaving 13 bases between them. Germline V gene lookup returns CDR1 DFQATT and CDR2 SNEGSKA (reference sequence). The CDR3 region has the DNA TGCAGTGCTCCTGCGGGGGCGAAGCAGTTCTTC. Protein product: CSAPAGAKQFF.

This clone was seen just once. The chain is built from TRBV6-5 and TRBJ1-2, with D hard to call. Germline lookup yields CDR1 MNHEY and CDR2 SVGAGI. The CDR3 is 13 residues long. V shed 6 bases and J shed 4 bases, with 12 bases lying between them. The CDR3 DNA reads as TGTGCCAGCAGGTCTCCCCCCCTCTATGGCTACACCTTC. Its protein is CASRSPPLYGYTF.

This chain uses TRBV5-6 with TRBJ2-1, with D tentatively TRBD2 (6 bases). Germline V gene lookup returns CDR1 SGHDT and CDR2 YYEEEE. V lost 1 base, J lost 9 bases, and 8 bases lay in between. The CDR3 contains 12 residues. For the CDR3, the DNA is TGTGCCAGCAGCTTGTTGGAGGGTGAGCAGTTCTTC. Translating it yields CASSLLEGEQFF.

This sequence joins TRBV5-1 and TRBJ2-5; 8 bases are a match to TRBD1. The V gene's germline CDR1 is SGHRS and CDR2 YFSETQ. V lost 4 bases to trimming and J lost 2 bases; unmatched junction nucleotides: 10. The CDR3 loop spans 16 amino acids. The CDR3 nucleotides read TGCGCCAGCAGCCTTAGGGGACAGGCAGTACAAGAGACCCAGTACTTC. This codes for CASSLRGQAVQETQYF.

The V and J genes are TRBV4-1 and TRBJ1-4; D is possibly TRBD1 (6 bases). This CDR3 region has 14 residues. Looked up from germline, CDR1 is MGHRA and CDR2 is YSYEKL. The V gene lost 4 bases and the J gene lost 5 bases, with 11 bases spanning the gap. CDR3 sequence: CASSPDRVNEKLFF. CDR3 DNA sequence: TGCGCCAGCAGCCCGGACAGAGTGAATGAAAAACTGTTTTTT.

This clone was seen once. CDR3 DNA sequence: TGTGCCAGCAGTGAACCAACAGGGGGAGGGGGCTACACCTTC. Protein sequence: CASSEPTGGGGYTF. The gene calls are TRBV6-1 and TRBJ1-2; TRBD1 matches 8 bases. The CDR3 consists of 14 residues. V was pared by 2 bases and J by 8 bases, with 7 bases of the junction left unmatched. In germline, CDR1 is MNHNS, CDR2 SASEGT.

The chain has TRBV7-2 and TRBJ2-5; TRBD2 might be the D (5 bases). The CDR3 spans 15 residues. Per the germline V gene, CDR1 is SGHTA and CDR2 is FQGNSA. V dropped 4 bases and J dropped 5 bases, with 17 bases sitting between them. CDR3 coding DNA: TGTGCCAGCAGCTCCCCTCGGGCCAGGAGGGAGACCCAGTACTTC. Translated, it gives CASSSPRARRETQYF.

V usage is TRBV19 and J usage is TRBJ2-1; TRBD2 aligns across 15 bases. From germline, CDR1 is LNHDA and CDR2 SQIVND (reference sequence). CDR3 length equals 17 residues. V shed 4 bases and J 1 base; nucleotides not matched to a gene: 2. The CDR3 DNA sequence: TGTGCCAGTAGTAGCGGACTAGCGGGGGGGTCCTACAATGAGCAGTTCTTC. This encodes CASSSGLAGGSYNEQFF. Filled out from reference TRBV19 and TRBJ2-1, the complete variable domain reads DGGITQSPKYLFRKEGQNVTLSCEQNLNHDAMYWYRQDPGQGLRLIYYSQIVNDFQKGDIAEGYSVSREKKESFPLTVTSAQKNPTAFYLCASSSGLAGGSYNEQFFGPGTRLTVL.

This chain connects TRBV5-1 to TRBJ1-1; TRBD1 is a possible D gene (5 bases). Trimming pared 1 base from V and 5 bases from J, leaving 12 bases between. The CDR3 is made up of 14 amino acids. Germline CDR1 and CDR2: SGHRS and YFSETQ. The CDR3 region is CASSLTGGATEAFF. The CDR3 bases are TGCGCCAGCAGCTTGACAGGTGGAGCAACTGAAGCTTTCTTT.

This clone was counted a few times. The chain recombines TRBV4-3 with TRBJ2-7, with 9 bases matching TRBD1. Germline V gene sequence: CDR1 LGHNA, CDR2 YSLEER. The CDR3 runs to 15 residues. After removal of 1 base from V and 1 base from J, the junction contained 2 bases not matched to a gene. The CDR3 DNA sequence: TGCGCCAGCAGCCAAGGGACAGGGGAGTCCTACGAGCAGTACTTC. Amino acids: CASSQGTGESYEQYF.

This clone showed up just a few times. The V call is TRBV2, the J call TRBJ1-2; D unclear. CDR3 length: 11 amino acids. CDR1 and CDR2 from the germline V gene are SNHLY and FYNNEI. The V end was cut by 8 bases, the J end by 1 base, with 5 bases between. The CDR3 DNA reads TGTGCCAGCGGCGGTAACTATGGCTACACCTTC. This encodes CASGGNYGYTF. Using reference TRBV2 and TRBJ1-2 for the parts outside the CDR3, the full variable domain is EPEVTQTPSHQVTQMGQEVILRCVPISNHLYFYWYRQILGQKVEFLVSFYNNEISEKSEIFDDQFSVERPDGSNFTLKIRSTKLEDSAMYFCASGGNYGYTFGSGTRLTVV.

The V gene is TRBV9, the J gene TRBJ1-6; no firm D call. V lost 5 bases to trimming and J lost 7 bases, with 10 bases between them. This CDR3 has 13 residues. Germline CDR1 is SGDLS and CDR2 is YYNGEE. In DNA form, the CDR3 reads TGTGCCAGCAGTGTCAATAGAAATTCACCCCTCCACTTT. Protein: CASSVNRNSPLHF.

A remark on this clone: The sample carries other DNA sequences with the same CDR3. This chain connects TRBV5-1 to TRBJ2-3; 8 nucleotides line up with TRBD1. The CDR3 contains 14 residues. J lost 3 bases, V lost 0 bases, and 0 bases had no gene match. CDR1 is SGHRS, CDR2 YFSETQ, per germline. CDR3 sequence: CASSLGTGTDTQYF. The CDR3, as DNA: TGCGCCAGCAGCTTGGGGACAGGGACAGATACGCAGTATTTT.

The V call is TRBV18, the J call TRBJ2-7, with 7 positions matching TRBD1. The germline V gene has CDR1 KGHSH and CDR2 LQKENI. This CDR3 region has 14 residues. After removal of 3 bases from V and 2 bases from J, the junction contained 4 bases not matched to a gene. The CDR3 protein is CASSPSTGTYEQYF. CDR3 coding DNA: TGTGCCAGCTCACCTTCGACAGGGACCTACGAGCAGTACTTC.

This clone was detected once. J is TRBJ2-7 and V is TRBV4-3; 11 bases line up with TRBD2. Germline V gene lookup returns CDR1 LGHNA and CDR2 YSLEER. The CDR3 length is 21 residues. Losses at the gene ends were 2 bases for V and 4 bases for J; bases not matched to a gene: 22. CDR3 sequence: CASSQRAWERLAGSHGYEQYF. CDR3 DNA sequence: TGCGCCAGCAGCCAAAGAGCGTGGGAAAGACTAGCGGGGTCGCACGGTTACGAGCAGTACTTC.

The chain is built from TRBV5-6 and TRBJ2-7; unclear D gene. Germline lookup yields CDR1 SGHDT and CDR2 YYEEEE. With 2 bases removed from V and 5 bases from J, the gap between germline ends came to 5 bases. The CDR3 spans 11 residues. CDR3 sequence: CASSFFDEQYF. For the CDR3, the DNA is TGTGCCAGCAGCTTCTTTGACGAGCAGTACTTC.

This clone was detected once. V and J are TRBV6-5 and TRBJ2-7, with D perhaps matching TRBD1 (5 bases). Trimming stripped 2 bases from V and 2 bases from J, with 7 bases between. There are 13 residues in the CDR3. CDR1 MNHEY and CDR2 SVGAGI come from the germline V gene. The CDR3, as DNA: TGTGCCAGCAGTTACCGCAGGGCCTACGAGCAGTACTTC. Its protein is CASSYRRAYEQYF.

This sequence joins TRBV21-1 and TRBJ2-7; TRBD1 is taken as the D call from the table, unchecked against the DNA. TRBV21-1 is recorded as a pseudogene. The CDR3 sequence is 15 residues long. CDR3 protein: CASSDNSRGPYEQYF. CDR3 sequence (DNA): TGTGCCAGCAGCGATAATTCCAGGGGACCCTACGAGCAGTACTTC.